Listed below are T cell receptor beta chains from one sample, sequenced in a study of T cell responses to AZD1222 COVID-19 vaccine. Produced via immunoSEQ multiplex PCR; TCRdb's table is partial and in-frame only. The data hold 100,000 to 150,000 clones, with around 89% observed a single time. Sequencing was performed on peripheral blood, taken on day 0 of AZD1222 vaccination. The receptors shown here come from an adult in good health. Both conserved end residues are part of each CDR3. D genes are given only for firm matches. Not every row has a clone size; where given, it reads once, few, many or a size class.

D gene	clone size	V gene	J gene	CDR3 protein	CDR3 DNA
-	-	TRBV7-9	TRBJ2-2	CATLGPSDGINTGELFF	TGTGCCACCCTCGGCCCCTCGGACGGGATTAACACCGGGGAGCTGTTTTTT
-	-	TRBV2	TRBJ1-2	CARPPEDGYTF	TGTGCCAGACCACCCGAAGACGGCTACACCTTC
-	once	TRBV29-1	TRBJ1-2	CSVASPTPAGSRYGYTF	TGCAGCGTCGCAAGCCCTACTCCGGCAGGTTCTCGCTATGGCTACACCTTC
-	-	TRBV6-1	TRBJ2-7	CASSEADRNSYEQYF	TGTGCCAGCAGTGAAGCAGACAGAAACTCCTACGAGCAGTACTTC
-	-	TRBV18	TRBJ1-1	CASSTTYTRFEAFF	TGTGCCAGCTCAACAACGTACACCCGTTTTGAAGCTTTCTTT
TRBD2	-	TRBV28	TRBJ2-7	CASSDSGRAGEQYF	TGTGCCAGCAGTGATAGCGGGAGGGCCGGCGAGCAGTACTTC
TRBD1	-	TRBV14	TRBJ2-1	CASSRDSYNEQFF	TGTGCCAGCAGCCGGGACAGTTACAATGAGCAGTTCTTC
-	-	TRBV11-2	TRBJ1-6	CASSFGTGTESPLHF	TGTGCCAGCAGCTTTGGGACCGGGACCGAGTCACCCCTCCACTTT
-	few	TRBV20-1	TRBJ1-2	CSGPHAGGRTF	TGCAGTGGTCCTCACGCCGGTGGAAGGACCTTC
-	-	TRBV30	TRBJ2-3	CAWGKIGPDTQYF	TGTGCCTGGGGAAAGATCGGCCCAGATACGCAGTATTTT
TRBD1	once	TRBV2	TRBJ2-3	CASIQGAADTQYF	TGTGCCAGCATTCAGGGGGCAGCAGATACGCAGTATTTT
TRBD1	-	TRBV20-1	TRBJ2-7	CSASRGQGYSYEQYF	TGCAGTGCTAGTAGAGGACAGGGTTACTCCTACGAGCAGTACTTC
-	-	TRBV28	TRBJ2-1	CASSSSANADEQFF	TGTGCCAGCAGTTCCTCGGCCAACGCGGATGAGCAGTTCTTC
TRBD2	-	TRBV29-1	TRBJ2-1	CSGGRGTSVYNEQFF	TGCAGCGGGGGCCGGGGGACTAGCGTCTACAATGAGCAGTTCTTC
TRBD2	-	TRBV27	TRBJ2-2	CASSSSGLAAMNTGELFF	TGTGCCAGCAGTTCATCAGGACTAGCGGCTATGAACACCGGGGAGCTGTTTTTT
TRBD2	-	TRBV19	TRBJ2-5	CASSIHGTSGEETQYF	TGTGCCAGTAGTATCCATGGGACTAGCGGGGAAGAGACCCAGTACTTC
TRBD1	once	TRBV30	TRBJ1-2	CAWSPGTAYGYTF	TGTGCCTGGAGTCCCGGGACAGCATATGGCTACACCTTC
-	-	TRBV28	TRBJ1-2	CASRVGRLINYGYTF	TGTGCCAGCAGGGTCGGGCGCTTAATTAACTATGGCTACACCTTC
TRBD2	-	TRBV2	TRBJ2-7	CASSGSGGPNYEQYF	TGTGCCAGCAGTGGGTCGGGAGGGCCGAACTACGAGCAGTACTTC
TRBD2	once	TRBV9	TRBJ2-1	CASSTEERETDNEQFF	TGTGCCAGCAGCACAGAGGAGCGGGAGACAGACAATGAGCAGTTCTTC
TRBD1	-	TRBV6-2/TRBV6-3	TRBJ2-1	CASSYPGGTSSYNEQFF	TGTGCCAGCAGTTACCCAGGGGGCACTAGCTCCTACAATGAGCAGTTCTTC
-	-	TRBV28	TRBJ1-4	CASSVIEKLFF	TGTGCCAGCAGCGTAATCGAAAAACTGTTTTTT
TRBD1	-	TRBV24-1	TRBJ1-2	CATSDSATGRYGYTF	TGTGCCACCAGTGATTCCGCGACAGGGCGCTATGGCTACACCTTC
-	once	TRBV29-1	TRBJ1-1	CSVDRDPGNTEAFF	TGCAGCGTTGACAGGGACCCGGGAAACACTGAAGCTTTCTTT
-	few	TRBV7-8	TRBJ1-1	CASSFLPLGLNTEAFF	TGTGCCAGCAGCTTCCTCCCTCTGGGACTGAACACTGAAGCTTTCTTT
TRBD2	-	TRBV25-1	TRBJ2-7	CASSDGLAGYPYEQYF	TGTGCCAGCAGTGATGGACTAGCGGGATATCCCTACGAGCAGTACTTC
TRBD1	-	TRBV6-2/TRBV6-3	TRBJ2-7	CASIPTGAGGEQYF	TGTGCCAGCATCCCGACAGGGGCCGGGGGCGAGCAGTACTTC
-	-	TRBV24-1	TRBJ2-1	CATSDLRGGEQFF	TGTGCCACCAGTGATTTGCGGGGTGGGGAGCAGTTCTTC
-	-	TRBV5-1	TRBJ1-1	CASSGDLNTEAFF	TGCGCCAGCAGCGGCGACTTGAACACTGAAGCTTTCTTT
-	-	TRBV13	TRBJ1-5	CASSSRDIRNQPQHF	TGTGCCAGCAGCAGCCGGGACATCCGCAATCAGCCCCAGCATTTT
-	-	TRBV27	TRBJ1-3	CASSPRTASGNTIYF	TGTGCCAGCAGCCCGAGGACGGCCTCTGGAAACACCATATATTTT
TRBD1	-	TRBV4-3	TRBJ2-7	CASSQDWTGAYEQYF	TGCGCCAGCAGCCAAGATTGGACAGGGGCCTACGAGCAGTACTTC
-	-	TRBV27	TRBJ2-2	CASSSLGELFF	TGTGCCAGCAGTTCGCTAGGGGAGCTGTTTTTT
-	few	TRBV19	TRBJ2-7	CASSTYSPPYEQYF	TGTGCCAGTAGTACCTACAGCCCCCCCTACGAGCAGTACTTC
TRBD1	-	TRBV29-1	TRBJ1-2	CSVVSGTGSFNGYTF	TGCAGCGTCGTTTCCGGGACAGGATCTTTCAATGGCTACACCTTC
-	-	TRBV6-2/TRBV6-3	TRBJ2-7	CASSRDLPSYEQYF	TGTGCCAGTAGCCGGGACTTACCATCCTACGAGCAGTACTTC
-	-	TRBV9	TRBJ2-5	CASSVSSGPEIGETQYF	TGTGCCAGCAGCGTAAGTTCAGGGCCCGAGATAGGAGAGACCCAGTACTTC
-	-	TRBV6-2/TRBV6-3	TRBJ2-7	CASSQGVGRAYEQYF	TGTGCCAGCAGCCAGGGGGTCGGGAGGGCCTACGAGCAGTACTTC
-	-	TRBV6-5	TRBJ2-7	CASSYSPGLGYEQYF	TGTGCCAGCAGTTACTCCCCGGGGCTTGGCTACGAGCAGTACTTC
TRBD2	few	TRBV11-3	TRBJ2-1	CASSLVAGVPPGEQFF	TGTGCCAGCAGCTTAGTGGCGGGGGTGCCACCGGGGGAGCAGTTCTTC
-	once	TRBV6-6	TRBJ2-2	CASSYSITNTGELFF	TGTGCCAGCAGTTACTCGATAACGAACACCGGGGAGCTGTTTTTT
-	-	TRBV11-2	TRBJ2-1	CASRRNSNEQFF	TGTGCCAGCAGACGAAACAGCAATGAGCAGTTCTTC
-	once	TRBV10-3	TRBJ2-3	CAISLQGRADTQYF	TGTGCCATCAGCCTCCAGGGTCGGGCAGATACGCAGTATTTT
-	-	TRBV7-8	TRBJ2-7	CASSLGGPGHMSYEQYF	TGTGCCAGCAGCTTAGGGGGGCCGGGACACATGTCCTACGAGCAGTACTTC
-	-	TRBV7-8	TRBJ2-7	CASSLAGFSYEQYF	TGTGCCAGCAGCTTAGCGGGTTTCTCCTACGAGCAGTACTTC